This T cell receptor beta chain emerged from a study of shared clonotypes between healthy human individuals. A few counts support this clone. At deep level, the assay was performed. Original methodology: ImmunoSEQ supplied junction-only sequences lacking quality scores, so filtering was different. Libraries were prepared by immunoSEQ multiplex PCR; TCRdb keeps only in-frame clonotypes and omits some of them. The D gene and trimming were derived from the DNA, and the V and J assignments and clone size from that table. The sample holds hundreds of thousands of clones, under 80% seen once. The CDR3 covers 14 residues. The germline V gene encodes CDR1 SGHAT and CDR2 FQNNGV. The ends lost 5 bases at V and 3 bases at J; junction bases unmatched: 3.

Material: memory CD4+ T cells sorted from blood. Subset denoted: CD45RA-negative fraction. This receptor was obtained from a woman aged 25 to 39 in good health. The chain is built from TRBV11-2 and TRBJ2-7, with 11 bases identical to TRBD2. CDR3 bases: TGTGCCAGCAGCCCGACTAGCGGGAACTACGAGCAGTACTTC. This sequence encodes CASSPTSGNYEQYF.